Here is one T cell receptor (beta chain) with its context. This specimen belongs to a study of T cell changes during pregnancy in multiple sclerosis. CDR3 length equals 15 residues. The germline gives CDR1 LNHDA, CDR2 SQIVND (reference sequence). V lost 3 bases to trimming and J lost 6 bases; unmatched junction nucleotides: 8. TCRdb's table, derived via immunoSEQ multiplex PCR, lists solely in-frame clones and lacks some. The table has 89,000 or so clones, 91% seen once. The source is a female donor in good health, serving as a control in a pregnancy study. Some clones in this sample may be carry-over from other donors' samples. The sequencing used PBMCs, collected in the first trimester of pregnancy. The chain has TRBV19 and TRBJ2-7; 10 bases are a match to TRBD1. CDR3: CASSMPGQGTSEQYF. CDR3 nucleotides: TGTGCCAGTAGTATGCCGGGACAGGGGACAAGCGAGCAGTACTTC.